A selection of T cell receptor beta chains follows, all from one sample in a study of T cell changes during pregnancy in multiple sclerosis. Only in-frame clones appear in the TCRdb table, and some are missing; sequencing was by immunoSEQ multiplex PCR. The table includes about 85,000 clones, 91% detected once. This sample comprised peripheral blood, obtained in the first trimester of pregnancy. All receptors come from a female donor with multiple sclerosis, enrolled in a pregnancy study. CDR3s include the opening cysteine and the closing phenylalanine or tryptophan. D genes are given only for firm matches. Size is omitted from some rows. Given values are once, few, many or a class for expanded clones.

J	size	V	D	DNA	CDR3
TRBJ2-1	few	TRBV2	TRBD1	TGTGCCAGCAGCGGGACAGACTACAATGAGCAGTTCTTC	CASSGTDYNEQFF
TRBJ1-2	NA	TRBV6-1	TRBD1	TGTGCCAGCATTAAAGCCGGGACAGGGTATGGCTACACCTTC	CASIKAGTGYGYTF
TRBJ1-5	few	TRBV7-2	TRBD1	TGTGCCAGCAGCTACGTGGGGACAGACCAGCCCCAGCATTTT	CASSYVGTDQPQHF
TRBJ2-2	NA	TRBV6-6	NA	TGTGCCAGCAGGGAAGGGGCCCTTTCAGCCGGGGAGCTGTTTTTT	CASREGALSAGELFF
TRBJ2-1	NA	TRBV30	NA	TGTGCCTGGAGCCGACTAGTATTTGGGGTCGATGAGCAGTTCTTC	CAWSRLVFGVDEQFF
TRBJ2-5	NA	TRBV6-6	NA	TGTGCCAGCAGCCTACAAGAGACCCAGTACTTC	CASSLQETQYF
TRBJ2-7	NA	TRBV11-2	NA	TGTGCCAGCAGTCCCCGACTAGTGTGGTCCTACGAGCAGTACTTC	CASSPRLVWSYEQYF
TRBJ2-7	NA	TRBV18	NA	TGTGCCAGCTCACCGACAGAGGACTACGAGCAGTACTTC	CASSPTEDYEQYF
TRBJ1-2	NA	TRBV15	NA	TGTGCCACCAGTAAGACATCCTATGGCTACACCTTC	CATSKTSYGYTF
TRBJ1-1	NA	TRBV28	NA	TGTGCCAGCAGTTTATTAAACACTGAAGCTTTCTTT	CASSLLNTEAFF
TRBJ2-6	NA	TRBV19	TRBD1	TGTGCCAGTAGTCTGCGAAGGGGACAGGGATCTGGGGCCAACGTCCTGACTTTC	CASSLRRGQGSGANVLTF
TRBJ2-1	NA	TRBV19	NA	TGTGCCAGTAGTATTAAACAGGACAATGAGCAGTTCTTC	CASSIKQDNEQFF
TRBJ2-1	NA	TRBV6-5	NA	TGTGCCAGCAGTTACTCAGCGGGCTCTTACAATGAGCAGTTCTTC	CASSYSAGSYNEQFF
TRBJ2-7	NA	TRBV30	NA	TGTGCCTGGAGTGTACAATCCTCCAACGAGCAGTACTTC	CAWSVQSSNEQYF
TRBJ2-1	few	TRBV4-1	TRBD2	TGCGCCAGCAGCGCGGGAGGGTACAATGAGCAGTTCTTC	CASSAGGYNEQFF
TRBJ2-3	once	TRBV7-8	TRBD2	TGTGCCAGCAGCTTAGTACCGCGACTAGCGGGAGGAGTCACAGATACGCAGTATTTT	CASSLVPRLAGGVTDTQYF
TRBJ2-7	NA	TRBV15	TRBD2	TGTGCCACCAGCAGAGATTGGACTAGCGGATTCTACGAGCAGTACTTC	CATSRDWTSGFYEQYF
TRBJ1-4	once	TRBV29-1	TRBD1	TGCAGCGTTACAGGGGGCTTTGGTGAAAAACTGTTTTTT	CSVTGGFGEKLFF